The 6 T cell receptor beta chains in this list originate from one sample, sequenced in a study of blood T cells in healthy people across ages (dated by TCRdb to 2014 to 2015). Library prep was done by 5' RACE. The sample was run on an Illumina HiSeq 2500. The second PCR ran for roughly 6 to 11 cycles and used a J-beta primer mix along with a sample-barcoded 5' primer. In TCRdb, the public reads were trimmed at Q25 with fastp and aligned with MiXCR, with productive beta chains retained. Each entry is one CDR3 protein sequence, shown with its most common DNA and genes. A total of 550,000 to 600,000 distinct CDR3 sequences appear in this sample, 45% to 55% of them only once. The ten top clones hold 20% to 25% of the sample. The specimen sequenced was blood. The receptors originated from a man at least 80 years old in good health.

CDR3 residues: CASRKSGSHEQYF. Here the CDR3 DNA reads TGTGCCAGCAGAAAGAGCGGGAGCCACGAGCAGTACTTC. This rearrangement joins TRBV7-9 to TRBJ2-7; TRBD2 agrees at 8 bases. CDR1 SEHNR and CDR2 FQNEAQ come from the germline V gene (reference sequence). Unmatched junction bases numbered 6, after V lost 6 bases and J lost 5 bases. The CDR3 length is 13 residues.

This clonotype was recorded a few times. V gene TRBV30 combines with J gene TRBJ2-7, with D perhaps TRBD1 (6 bases). This CDR3 is 14 amino acids long. Per germline, CDR1 GTSNPN and CDR2 SVGIG (reference sequence). V lost 4 bases to trimming and J lost 4 bases, with 17 bases between them. CDR3 bases: TGTGCCTGGACCACCCCGGGACAAGCATACGAGCAGTACTTC. Amino acid sequence: CAWTTPGQAYEQYF.

V gene TRBV29-1 combines with J gene TRBJ2-6; D is unresolved. From germline, CDR1 is SQVTM and CDR2 ANQGSEA. The CDR3 loop spans 14 amino acids. The V and J ends lost 4 bases and 0 bases respectively, with 7 bases between them. The DNA of the CDR3 is TGCAGCGTTGTTTTGGGCTCTGGGGCCAACGTCCTGACTTTC. Protein sequence: CSVVLGSGANVLTF.

The genes are TRBV13 and TRBJ2-1; D perhaps matches TRBD2 (5 bases). The V end lost 5 bases, the J end lost 4 bases, and 15 bases lay between the germline ends. Germline lookup yields CDR1 PRHDT and CDR2 FYEKMQ (reference sequence). The CDR3 totals 15 residues. CDR3 residues: CASSPRGRLYNEQFF. DNA for the CDR3: TGTGCCAGCAGCCCCCGGGGTCGACTTTACAATGAGCAGTTCTTC.

This chain connects TRBV28 to TRBJ1-2; D not resolved. The CDR3 totals 14 residues. The germline V gene encodes CDR1 MDHEN and CDR2 SYDVKM. The ends were cut back, 6 bases at V and 2 bases at J, with 13 bases in the middle. The CDR3 DNA reads as TGTGCCAGCAGCCGTAGCGTTTCGAACTATGGCTACACCTTC. Translation: CASSRSVSNYGYTF.

The J gene is TRBJ1-5, the V gene TRBV20-1, with TRBD1 matching 8 bases. CDR3 length: 15 residues. Germline-derived CDR1 and CDR2 are DFQATT and SNEGSKA (reference sequence). With V trimmed by 3 bases and J by 1 base, 5 bases remained unmatched. The CDR3 nucleotides are TGCAGTGCTAGGGCGACAGGGGCGAGCAATCAGCCCCAGCATTTT. Translation: CSARATGASNQPQHF.